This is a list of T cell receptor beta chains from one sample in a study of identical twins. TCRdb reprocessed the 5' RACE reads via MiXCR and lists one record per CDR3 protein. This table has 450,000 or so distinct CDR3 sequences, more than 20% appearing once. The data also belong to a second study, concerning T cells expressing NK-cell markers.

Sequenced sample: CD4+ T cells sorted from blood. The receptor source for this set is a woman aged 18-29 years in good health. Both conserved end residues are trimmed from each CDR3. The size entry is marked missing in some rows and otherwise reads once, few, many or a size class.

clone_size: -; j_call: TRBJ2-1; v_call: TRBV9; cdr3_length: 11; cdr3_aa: ASSVVTGGEQF
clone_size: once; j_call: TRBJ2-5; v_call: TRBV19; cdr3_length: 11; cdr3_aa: ASRFRDQETQY
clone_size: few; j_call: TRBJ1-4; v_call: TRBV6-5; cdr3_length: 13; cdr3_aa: ASSYGDRFGEKLF
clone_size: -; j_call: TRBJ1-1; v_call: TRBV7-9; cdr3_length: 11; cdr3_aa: ASNFGQNTEAF
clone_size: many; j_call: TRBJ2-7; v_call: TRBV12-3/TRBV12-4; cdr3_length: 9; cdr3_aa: ASSRGNEQY
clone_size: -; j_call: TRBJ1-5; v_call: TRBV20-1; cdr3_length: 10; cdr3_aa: SAPLMGQPQH
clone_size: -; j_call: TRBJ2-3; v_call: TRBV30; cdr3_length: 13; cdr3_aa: AWSREGYGTDTQY
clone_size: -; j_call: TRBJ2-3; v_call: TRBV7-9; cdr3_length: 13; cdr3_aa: ASSSRTSSGDTQY
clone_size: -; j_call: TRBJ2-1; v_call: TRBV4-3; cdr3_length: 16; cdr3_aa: ASSRGTGGLISYNEQF
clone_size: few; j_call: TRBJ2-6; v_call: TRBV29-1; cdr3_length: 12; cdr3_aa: SVSGGRRANVLT
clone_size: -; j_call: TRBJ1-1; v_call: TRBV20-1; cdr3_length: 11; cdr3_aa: SASRQSNTEAF
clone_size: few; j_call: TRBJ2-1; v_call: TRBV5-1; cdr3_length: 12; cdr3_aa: ASSLAGRPNEQF
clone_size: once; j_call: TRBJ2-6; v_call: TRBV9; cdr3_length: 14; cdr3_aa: ASSVGDSTGANVLT
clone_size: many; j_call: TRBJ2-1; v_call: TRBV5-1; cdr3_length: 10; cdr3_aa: ASSDRDGEQF